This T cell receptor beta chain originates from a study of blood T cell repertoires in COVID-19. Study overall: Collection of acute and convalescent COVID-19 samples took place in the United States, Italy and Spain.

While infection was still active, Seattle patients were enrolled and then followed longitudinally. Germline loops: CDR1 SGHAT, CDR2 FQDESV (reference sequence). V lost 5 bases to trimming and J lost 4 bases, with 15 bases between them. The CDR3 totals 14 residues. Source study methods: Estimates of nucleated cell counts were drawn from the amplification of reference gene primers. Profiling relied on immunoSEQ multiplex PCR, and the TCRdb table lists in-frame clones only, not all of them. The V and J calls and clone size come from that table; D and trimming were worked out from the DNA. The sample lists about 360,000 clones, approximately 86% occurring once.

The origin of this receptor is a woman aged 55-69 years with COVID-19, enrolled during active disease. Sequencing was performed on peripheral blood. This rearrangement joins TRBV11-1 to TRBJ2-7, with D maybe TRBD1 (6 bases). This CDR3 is CASSPTGTRYEQYF. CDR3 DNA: TGTGCCAGCAGCCCGACCGGGACACGGTACGAGCAGTACTTC. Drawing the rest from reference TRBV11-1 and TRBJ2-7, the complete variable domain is EAEVAQSPRYKITEKSQAVAFWCDPISGHATLYWYRQILGQGPELLVQFQDESVVDDSQLPKDRFSAERLKGVDSTLKIQPAELGDSAMYLCASSPTGTRYEQYFGPGTRLTVT.